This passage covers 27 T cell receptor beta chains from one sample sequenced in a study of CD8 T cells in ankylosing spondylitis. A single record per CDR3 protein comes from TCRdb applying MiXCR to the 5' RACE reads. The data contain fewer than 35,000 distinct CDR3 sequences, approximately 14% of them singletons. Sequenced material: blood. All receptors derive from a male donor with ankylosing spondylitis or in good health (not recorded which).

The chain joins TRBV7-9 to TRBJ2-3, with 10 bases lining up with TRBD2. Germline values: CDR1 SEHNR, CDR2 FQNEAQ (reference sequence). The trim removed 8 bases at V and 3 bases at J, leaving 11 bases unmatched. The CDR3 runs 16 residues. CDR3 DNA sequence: TGTGCCAGCGGTGGCGGTTTAGCGGGGGGTACAGATACGCAGTATTTT. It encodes CASGGGLAGGTDTQYF.

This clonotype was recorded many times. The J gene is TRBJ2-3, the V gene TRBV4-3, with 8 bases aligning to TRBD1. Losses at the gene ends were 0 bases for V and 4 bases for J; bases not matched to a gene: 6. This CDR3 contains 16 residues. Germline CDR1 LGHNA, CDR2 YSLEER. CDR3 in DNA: TGCGCCAGCAGCCAAGAGCCACAGGGGGTCCCAGATACGCAGTATTTT. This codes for CASSQEPQGVPDTQYF.

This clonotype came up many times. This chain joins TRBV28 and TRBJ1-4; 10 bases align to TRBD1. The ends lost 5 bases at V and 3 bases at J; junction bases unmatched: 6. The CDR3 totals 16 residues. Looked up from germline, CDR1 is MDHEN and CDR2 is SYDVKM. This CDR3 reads CASSTHGQGANEKLFF. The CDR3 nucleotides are TGTGCCAGCAGTACGCATGGACAGGGGGCTAATGAAAAACTGTTTTTT.

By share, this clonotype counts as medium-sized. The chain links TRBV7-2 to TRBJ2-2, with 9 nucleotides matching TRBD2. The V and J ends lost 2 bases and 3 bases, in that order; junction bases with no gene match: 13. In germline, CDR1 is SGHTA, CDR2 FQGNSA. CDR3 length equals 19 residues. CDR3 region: CASSLRGLAGTWDTGELFF. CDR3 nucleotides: TGTGCCAGCAGCTTAAGAGGCCTAGCGGGGACATGGGACACCGGGGAGCTGTTTTTT.

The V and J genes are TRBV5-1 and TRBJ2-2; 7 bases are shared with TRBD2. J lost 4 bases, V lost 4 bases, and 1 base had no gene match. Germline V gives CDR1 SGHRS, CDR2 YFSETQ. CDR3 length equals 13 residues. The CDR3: CASSPGGTGELFF. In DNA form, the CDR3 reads TGCGCCAGCAGCCCGGGGGGCACCGGGGAGCTGTTTTTT.

Here the CDR3 DNA reads TGTGCCAGCGGCCAAGGTTCTAGCGTAACAGATACGCAGTATTTT. This encodes CASGQGSSVTDTQYF. This rearrangement joins TRBV7-2 to TRBJ2-3; perhaps TRBD2 as D (6 bases). V gave up 8 bases and J gave up 3 bases, with 18 bases separating them. There are 15 residues in the CDR3. Per the germline V gene, CDR1 is SGHTA and CDR2 is FQGNSA.

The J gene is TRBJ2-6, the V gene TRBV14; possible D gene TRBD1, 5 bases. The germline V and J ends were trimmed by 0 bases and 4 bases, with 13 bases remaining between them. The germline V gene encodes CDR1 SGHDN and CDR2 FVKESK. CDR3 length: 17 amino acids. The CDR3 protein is CASSQENGALGANVLTF. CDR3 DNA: TGTGCCAGCAGCCAAGAGAATGGGGCGCTAGGGGCCAACGTCCTGACTTTC.

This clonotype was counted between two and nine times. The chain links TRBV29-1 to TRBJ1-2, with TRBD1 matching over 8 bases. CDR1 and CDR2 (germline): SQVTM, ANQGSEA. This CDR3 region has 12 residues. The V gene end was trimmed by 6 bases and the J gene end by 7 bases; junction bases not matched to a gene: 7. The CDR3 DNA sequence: TGCAGCGTCCACCGGACAGGGAGTGGCTACACCTTC. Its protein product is CSVHRTGSGYTF. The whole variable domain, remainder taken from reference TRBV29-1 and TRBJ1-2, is SAVISQKPSRDICQRGTSLTIQCQVDSQVTMMFWYRQQPGQSLTLIATANQGSEATYESGFVIDKFPISRPNLTFSTLTVSNMSPEDSSIYLCSVHRTGSGYTFGSGTRLTVV.

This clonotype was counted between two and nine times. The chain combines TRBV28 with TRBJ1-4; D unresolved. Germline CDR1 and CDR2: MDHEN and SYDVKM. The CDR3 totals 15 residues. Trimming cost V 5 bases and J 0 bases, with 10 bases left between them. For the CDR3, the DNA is TGTGCCAGCAGTGCCCCGGGTGCAACTAATGAAAAACTGTTTTTT. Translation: CASSAPGATNEKLFF.

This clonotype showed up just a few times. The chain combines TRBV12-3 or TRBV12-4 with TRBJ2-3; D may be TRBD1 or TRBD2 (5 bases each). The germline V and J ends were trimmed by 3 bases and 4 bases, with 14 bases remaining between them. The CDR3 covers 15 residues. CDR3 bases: TGTGCCAGCAGTTTGAGGGGAACTATCTCAGATACGCAGTATTTT. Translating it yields CASSLRGTISDTQYF.

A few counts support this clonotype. CDR3 sequence (DNA): TGTGCCAGCAGCTCCAGCGGGAGGGCCGGGGAGACCCAGTACTTC. Its translation is CASSSSGRAGETQYF. The chain links TRBV7-7 to TRBJ2-5, with 10 bases lining up with TRBD2. The CDR3 length is 15 residues. The germline gives CDR1 SSHAT, CDR2 FNYEAQ (reference sequence). The trim removed 4 bases at V and 5 bases at J, leaving 7 bases unmatched.

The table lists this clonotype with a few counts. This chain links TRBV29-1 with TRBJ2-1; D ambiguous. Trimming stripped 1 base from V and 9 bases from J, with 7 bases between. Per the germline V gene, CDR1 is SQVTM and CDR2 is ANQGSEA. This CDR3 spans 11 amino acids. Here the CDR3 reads CSVEVVGEQFF. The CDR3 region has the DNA TGCAGCGTTGAAGTCGTTGGTGAGCAGTTCTTC.

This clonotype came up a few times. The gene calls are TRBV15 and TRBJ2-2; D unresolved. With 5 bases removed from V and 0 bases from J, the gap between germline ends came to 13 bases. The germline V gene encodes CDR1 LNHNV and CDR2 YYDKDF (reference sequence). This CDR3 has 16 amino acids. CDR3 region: CATSQRDKANTGELFF. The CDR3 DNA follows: TGTGCCACCAGCCAAAGGGATAAGGCGAACACCGGGGAGCTGTTTTTT.

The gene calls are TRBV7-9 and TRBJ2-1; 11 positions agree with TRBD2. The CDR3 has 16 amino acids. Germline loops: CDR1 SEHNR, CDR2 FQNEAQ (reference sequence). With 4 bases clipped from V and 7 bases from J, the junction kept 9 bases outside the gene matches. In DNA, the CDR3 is TGTGCCAGCAGCTGGGGTAGCGGGGGGGCACGGAATGAGCAGTTCTTC. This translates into CASSWGSGGARNEQFF.

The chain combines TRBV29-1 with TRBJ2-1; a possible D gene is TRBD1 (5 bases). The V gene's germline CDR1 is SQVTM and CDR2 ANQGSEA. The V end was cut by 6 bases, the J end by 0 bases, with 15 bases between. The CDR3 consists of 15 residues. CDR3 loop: CSVQLAGSSYNEQFF. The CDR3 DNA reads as TGCAGCGTCCAATTGGCAGGGTCCTCCTACAATGAGCAGTTCTTC.

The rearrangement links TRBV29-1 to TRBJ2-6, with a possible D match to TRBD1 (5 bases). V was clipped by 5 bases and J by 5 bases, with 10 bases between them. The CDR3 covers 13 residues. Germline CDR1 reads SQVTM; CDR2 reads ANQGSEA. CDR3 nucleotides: TGCAGCGTTCCCGACAGAAGGGCCAACGTCCTGACTTTC. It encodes CSVPDRRANVLTF.

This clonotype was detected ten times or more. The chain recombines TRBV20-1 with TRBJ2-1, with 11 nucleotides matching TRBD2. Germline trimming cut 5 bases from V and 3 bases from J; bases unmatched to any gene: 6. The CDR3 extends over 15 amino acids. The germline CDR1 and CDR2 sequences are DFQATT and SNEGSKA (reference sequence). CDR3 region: CSAGGTSGNYNEQFF. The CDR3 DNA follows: TGCAGTGCTGGCGGGACTAGCGGAAACTACAATGAGCAGTTCTTC.

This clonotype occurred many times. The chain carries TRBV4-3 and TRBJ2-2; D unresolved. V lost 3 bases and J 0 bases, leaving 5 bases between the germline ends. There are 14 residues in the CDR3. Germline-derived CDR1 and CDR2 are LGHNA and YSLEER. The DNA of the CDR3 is TGCGCCAGCAGCCAGTCCACGAACACCGGGGAGCTGTTTTTT. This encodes CASSQSTNTGELFF.

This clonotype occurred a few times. In DNA, the CDR3 is TGCAGTGCTACTCTTCGACAGGGTGCAGAGACCCAGTACTTC. Encoded protein: CSATLRQGAETQYF. The genes are TRBV20-1 and TRBJ2-5; 7 bases line up with TRBD1. V lost 4 bases and J lost 4; bases outside the gene matches: 9. The CDR3 length is 14 residues. The germline V gene has CDR1 DFQATT and CDR2 SNEGSKA (reference sequence).

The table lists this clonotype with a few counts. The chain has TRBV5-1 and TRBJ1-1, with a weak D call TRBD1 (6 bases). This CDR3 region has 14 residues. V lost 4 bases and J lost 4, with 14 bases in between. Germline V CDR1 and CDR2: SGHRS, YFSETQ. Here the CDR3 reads CASSTGQISTEAFF. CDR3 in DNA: TGCGCCAGCAGCACCGGACAGATCAGCACTGAAGCTTTCTTT.

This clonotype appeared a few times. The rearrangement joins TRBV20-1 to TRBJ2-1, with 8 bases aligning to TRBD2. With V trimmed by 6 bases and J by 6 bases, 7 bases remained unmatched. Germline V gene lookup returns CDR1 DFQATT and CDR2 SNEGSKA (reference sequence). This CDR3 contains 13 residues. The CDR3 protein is CSASGGVGNEQFF. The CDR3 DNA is TGCAGTGCGTCCGGGGGGGTTGGCAATGAGCAGTTCTTC.

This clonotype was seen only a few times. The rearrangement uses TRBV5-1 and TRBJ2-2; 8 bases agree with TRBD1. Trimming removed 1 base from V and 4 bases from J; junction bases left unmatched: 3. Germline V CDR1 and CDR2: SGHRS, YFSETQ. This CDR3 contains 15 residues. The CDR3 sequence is CASSLTGTGTGELFF. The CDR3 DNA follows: TGCGCCAGCAGCTTGACCGGGACAGGCACCGGGGAGCTGTTTTTT. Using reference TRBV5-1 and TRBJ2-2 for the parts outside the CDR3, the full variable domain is KAGVTQTPRYLIKTRGQQVTLSCSPISGHRSVSWYQQTPGQGLQFLFEYFSETQRNKGNFPGRFSGRQFSNSRSEMNVSTLELGDSALYLCASSLTGTGTGELFFGEGSRLTVL.

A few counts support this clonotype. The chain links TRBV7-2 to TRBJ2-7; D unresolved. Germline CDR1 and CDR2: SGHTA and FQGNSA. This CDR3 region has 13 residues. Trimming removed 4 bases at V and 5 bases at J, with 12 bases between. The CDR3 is CASSSRSRDEQYV. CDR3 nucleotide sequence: TGTGCCAGCAGCTCCAGGTCAAGAGACGAGCAGTACGTC.

The CDR3 here is CASSSRTSVYNEQFF. The CDR3, as DNA: TGTGCCAGCAGCTCGAGGACTAGCGTCTACAATGAGCAGTTCTTC. V usage is TRBV5-6 and J usage is TRBJ2-1; TRBD2 aligns across 9 bases. The junction had 4 bases not matched to a gene; V was cut back by 3 bases and J by 3 bases. The CDR3 is 15 amino acids. Germline V lookup: CDR1 SGHDT, CDR2 YYEEEE. Variable domain in full (rest from reference TRBV5-6 and TRBJ2-1): DAGVTQSPTHLIKTRGQQVTLRCSPKSGHDTVSWYQQALGQGPQFIFQYYEEEERQRGNFPDRFSGHQFPNYSSELNVNALLLGDSALYLCASSSRTSVYNEQFFGPGTRLTVL.

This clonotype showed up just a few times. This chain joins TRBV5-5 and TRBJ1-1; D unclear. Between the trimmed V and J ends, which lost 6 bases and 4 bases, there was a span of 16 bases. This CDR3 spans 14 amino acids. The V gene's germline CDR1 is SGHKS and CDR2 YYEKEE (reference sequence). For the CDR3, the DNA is TGTGCCAGCACCCGGTTGGAGGGTCGCACTGAAGCTTTCTTT. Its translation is CASTRLEGRTEAFF.

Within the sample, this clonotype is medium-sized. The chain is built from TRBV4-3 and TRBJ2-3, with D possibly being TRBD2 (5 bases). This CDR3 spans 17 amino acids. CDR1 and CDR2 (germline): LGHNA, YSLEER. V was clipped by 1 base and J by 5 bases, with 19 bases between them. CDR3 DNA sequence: TGCGCCAGCAGCCAAGGGGGAGTGTCCCCTGGGGAAGATACGCAGTATTTT. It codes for CASSQGGVSPGEDTQYF.

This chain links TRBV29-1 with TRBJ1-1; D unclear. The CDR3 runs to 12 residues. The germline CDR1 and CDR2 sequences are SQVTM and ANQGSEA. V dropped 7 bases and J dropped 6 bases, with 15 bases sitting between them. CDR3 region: CSAMDGSSEAFF. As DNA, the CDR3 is TGCAGCGCCATGGACGGGAGCTCTGAAGCTTTCTTT.